These 17 T cell receptor beta chains share one sample of origin, sequenced in a study of human T cells and chemical hapten exposure. Stated time point: patch test 1, 2 weeks after DPC sensitization. Treatment defined: therapeutic diphenylcyclopropenone sensitization with weekly scalp DPC. TCRdb redid the calling of the RACE reads with MiXCR, one entry per CDR3 protein. Of 150,000 to 200,000 distinct CDR3 sequences listed, roughly 15% are singletons. Material: whole blood, obtained in connection with sensitization to the hapten diphenylcyclopropenone (DPC). All receptors derive from a woman aged 30 to 39 with alopecia areata. Some clones in this sample may be carry-over from other donors' samples.

This clonotype has at least ten counts. The genes are TRBV19 and TRBJ1-5; D gene uncertain. This CDR3 region has 16 residues. Looked up from germline, CDR1 is LNHDA and CDR2 is SQIVND (reference sequence). Trimming shortened V by 1 base and J by 9 bases, and 19 bases separated the two germline ends. CDR3 amino acids: CASSIGAGEGKRPQHF. The DNA of the CDR3 is TGTGCCAGTAGTATAGGCGCAGGAGAGGGCAAGCGGCCCCAGCATTTT.

The genes are TRBV27 and TRBJ2-5; D call uncertain. Per the germline V gene, CDR1 is MNHEY and CDR2 is SMNVEV (reference sequence). The CDR3 is 15 residues long. The V end was cut by 4 bases, the J end by 5 bases, with 17 bases between. The CDR3 reads CASSSSVLNRETQYF. The CDR3, as DNA: TGTGCCAGCAGTTCCTCGGTCTTAAACCGGGAGACCCAGTACTTC.

This clonotype was recorded many times. J is TRBJ2-1 and V is TRBV29-1; TRBD1 matches 8 bases. The CDR3 is made up of 14 amino acids. J gave up 7 bases and V 1 base, and 6 bases lay outside the gene matches. Germline-derived CDR1 and CDR2 are SQVTM and ANQGSEA. CDR3 coding DNA: TGCAGCGTTGAAGGACAGGGGAGAAGGAATGAGCAGTTCTTC. It encodes CSVEGQGRRNEQFF.

This clonotype was observed a few times. This sequence joins TRBV20-1 and TRBJ2-3; 9 nucleotides match TRBD2. The CDR3 extends over 14 amino acids. Germline V gene data show CDR1 as DFQATT and CDR2 as SNEGSKA (reference sequence). As DNA, the CDR3 is TGCAGCGCCCCGCGAATAGCGGGAGTGGATACGCAGTATTTT. Protein sequence: CSAPRIAGVDTQYF.

The genes are TRBV4-1 and TRBJ2-7; 7 nucleotides match TRBD2. The V gene's germline CDR1 is MGHRA and CDR2 YSYEKL. CDR3 size: 16 residues. V lost 0 bases, J lost 4 bases, and 9 bases stayed unmatched. The CDR3 spells CASSQDRTRTTYEQYF. DNA of the CDR3: TGCGCCAGCAGCCAAGATAGGACTAGGACGACGTACGAGCAGTACTTC.

The chain uses TRBV19 and TRBJ2-3; TRBD2 matches 10 bases. The CDR3 contains 18 residues. J lost 6 bases, V lost 6 bases, and 18 bases had no gene match. Germline V lookup: CDR1 LNHDA, CDR2 SQIVND (reference sequence). CDR3: CASRRASASGGRWDTQYF. CDR3 sequence (DNA): TGTGCCAGTAGAAGGGCCTCGGCTAGCGGGGGACGTTGGGATACGCAGTATTTT.

This clonotype was seen repeatedly, ten times or more. The J gene is TRBJ1-5, the V gene TRBV24-1; D uncertain. The V end lost 5 bases, the J end lost 5 bases, and 9 bases lay between the germline ends. Germline V gene data show CDR1 as KGHDR and CDR2 as SFDVKD. The CDR3 consists of 13 residues. The CDR3 nucleotides read TGTGCCACCAGTGCCCGGACCGATCAGCCCCAGCATTTT. Protein sequence: CATSARTDQPQHF.

This clonotype was found a few times. The chain couples TRBV20-1 to TRBJ2-3; 7 bases map to TRBD1. V lost 1 base, J lost 2 bases, and 12 bases stayed unmatched. This CDR3 contains 17 residues. The germline V gene has CDR1 DFQATT and CDR2 SNEGSKA (reference sequence). CDR3 in amino acids: CSARGWARQGNTDTQYF. CDR3 bases: TGCAGTGCTAGAGGTTGGGCGAGACAGGGAAACACAGATACGCAGTATTTT.

This clonotype was seen only a few times. V usage is TRBV27 and J usage is TRBJ1-1; no clear D. The CDR3 is made up of 14 amino acids. Germline lookup yields CDR1 MNHEY and CDR2 SMNVEV (reference sequence). The V and J ends lost 3 bases and 4 bases respectively, with 12 bases between them. CDR3 residues: CASSFGGSGTEAFF. The CDR3 region has the DNA TGTGCCAGCAGTTTTGGTGGTTCGGGCACTGAAGCTTTCTTT.

This chain uses TRBV5-5 with TRBJ2-3, with D perhaps matching TRBD1 (6 bases). Trimming removed 3 bases at V and 2 bases at J, with 13 bases between. This CDR3 is built from 15 residues. CDR1 and CDR2 (germline): SGHKS, YYEKEE (reference sequence). CDR3 DNA: TGTGCCAGCAGCTACAGGACAGCGTCCACAGATACGCAGTATTTT. Its translation is CASSYRTASTDTQYF.

CDR3 sequence reads: CASSLDKSTDTQYF. CDR3 DNA: TGTGCCAGCAGCCTTGACAAATCCACAGATACGCAGTATTTT. V and J are TRBV6-4 and TRBJ2-3; D gene uncertain. Germline values: CDR1 MRHNA, CDR2 SNTAGT. The V gene lost 6 bases and the J gene lost 2 bases, with 12 bases spanning the gap. CDR3 size: 14 residues.

This clonotype appeared a few times. CDR3 sequence: CSALFNTEAFF. The CDR3 DNA sequence: TGCAGCGCTTTGTTTAACACTGAAGCTTTCTTT. The V call is TRBV29-1, the J call TRBJ1-1; no definite D call. There are 11 residues in the CDR3. Germline V gene data show CDR1 as SQVTM and CDR2 as ANQGSEA. V gave up 7 bases and J gave up 2 bases, with 8 bases separating them.

This clonotype has at least ten counts. The gene calls are TRBV11-2 and TRBJ2-2; TRBD1 is a possible D gene (5 bases). The CDR3 runs to 15 residues. Trimming took 5 bases from V and 6 from J, leaving 16 bases between them. The germline gives CDR1 SGHAT, CDR2 FQNNGV. This chain's CDR3 is CASSPPRARSGELFF. The CDR3 DNA is TGTGCCAGCAGCCCCCCCAGGGCGCGGTCCGGGGAGCTGTTTTTT.

The V call is TRBV14, the J call TRBJ1-6; unclear D gene. Germline CDR1 SGHDN, CDR2 FVKESK. Between the trimmed V and J ends, which lost 0 bases and 0 bases, there was a span of 12 bases. The CDR3 covers 18 residues. Written as DNA, the CDR3 is TGTGCCAGCAGCCAAGATTACTTGATGAGCTCCTATAATTCACCCCTCCACTTT. Translated, it gives CASSQDYLMSSYNSPLHF.

This rearrangement joins TRBV7-6 to TRBJ2-7; 9 positions match TRBD2. This CDR3 has 14 residues. Germline CDR1 SGHVS, CDR2 FNYEAQ. The J segment lost 2 bases and the V segment lost 5 bases, leaving 4 bases of the junction unmatched. As DNA, the CDR3 is TGTGCCAGCAGCCGAGCGGGAGGAACCTACGAGCAGTACTTC. The encoded protein is CASSRAGGTYEQYF.

This clonotype has at least ten counts. J is TRBJ1-6 and V is TRBV6-2 or TRBV6-3; D is ambiguous. The V gene's germline CDR1 is MNHEY and CDR2 SVGEGT. The CDR3 loop spans 12 amino acids. Between the trimmed V and J ends, which lost 7 bases and 10 bases, there was a span of 11 bases. CDR3 in DNA: TGTGCCAGCACTACCGGATGGTCACCCCTCCACTTT. Translated: CASTTGWSPLHF.

This clonotype has only a few counts. The chain joins TRBV11-1 to TRBJ2-1, with 9 nucleotides matching TRBD2. CDR3 size: 16 residues. Germline V CDR1 and CDR2: SGHAT, FQDESV (reference sequence). The V and J ends lost 1 base and 2 bases, in that order; junction bases with no gene match: 3. Here the CDR3 reads CASSLGAGGPYNEQFF. DNA of the CDR3: TGTGCCAGCAGCTTAGGAGCGGGAGGCCCCTACAATGAGCAGTTCTTC.